A selection of T cell receptor beta chains follows, all from one sample in a study of cytomegalovirus exposure and HLA in healthy donors. TCRdb's table, derived via immunoSEQ multiplex PCR, lists solely in-frame clones and lacks some. This table holds about 88,000 clones, around 90% found once. The sequenced sample consisted of PBMCs. Source of these receptors: a young man in good health and CMV-seronegative. CDR3s include the opening cysteine and the closing phenylalanine or tryptophan. The order of the fields is CDR3 DNA, CDR3 protein, D gene, J gene, clone size, V gene. D genes are given only for firm matches. For some rows the clone size is stated as once, few or many, or as a class when expanded; others skip it.

TGTGCCAGCAGCGCAGGGCAAACCTACGAGCAGTACTTC,CASSAGQTYEQYF,NA,TRBJ2-7,NA,TRBV4-2
TGTGCCAGCAGTTCCCCGGTCGAGCAGTACTTC,CASSSPVEQYF,NA,TRBJ2-7,NA,TRBV28
TGCGCCAGCAGCTTGGGTAGCGGGAGTTTGAGTGAGCAGTTCTTC,CASSLGSGSLSEQFF,TRBD2,TRBJ2-1,NA,TRBV5-1
TGCGCCAGCAGCCGCGATCCACAGATGCTGAACACTGAAGCTTTCTTT,CASSRDPQMLNTEAFF,NA,TRBJ1-1,NA,TRBV5-1
TGCGCCAGCAGCTTGGCGGGACTAGTTTCCAATGAGCAGTTCTTC,CASSLAGLVSNEQFF,TRBD2,TRBJ2-1,NA,TRBV5-1
TGTGCCAGCAGTTTATTGCGTGGCCTCAACCGGGTTTCCTTTGTCGAGCAGTACTTC,CASSLLRGLNRVSFVEQYF,NA,TRBJ2-7,NA,TRBV28
TGTGCCAGCAGTCCACTAGCGGGAAGGTCCTACGAGCAGTACTTC,CASSPLAGRSYEQYF,TRBD2,TRBJ2-7,NA,TRBV27
TGTGCCAGCAGCTTACAAAGGCAGGGCCCCAATGAGCAGTTCTTC,CASSLQRQGPNEQFF,NA,TRBJ2-1,NA,TRBV7-9
TGTGCCAGCTCACCCGGGACTTTCTCACCGAACACCGGGGAGCTGTTTTTT,CASSPGTFSPNTGELFF,NA,TRBJ2-2,NA,TRBV18
TGTGCCAGCAGCGATCAGGGGGAGAGGGACATTCAGTACTTC,CASSDQGERDIQYF,TRBD1,TRBJ2-4,NA,TRBV14
TGTGCCAGCAGCTTTGCGGGGGAAGATACGCAGTATTTT,CASSFAGEDTQYF,TRBD2,TRBJ2-3,NA,TRBV7-2
TGTGCCAGCAGCCCAATCAGAGGGCGCAATGAGCAGTTCTTC,CASSPIRGRNEQFF,NA,TRBJ2-1,NA,TRBV7-9
TGTGCCAGCGTGGGGACAGGGGAATATGATGAGCAGTTCTTC,CASVGTGEYDEQFF,TRBD1,TRBJ2-1,once,TRBV6-1
TGTGCCAGCAGCCCCATGTCAGGGTCCTACGAGCAGTACTTC,CASSPMSGSYEQYF,NA,TRBJ2-7,NA,TRBV7-2
TGTGCCAGCAGCGCGTACAGGGGCAGCTATGGCTACACCTTC,CASSAYRGSYGYTF,TRBD1,TRBJ1-2,NA,TRBV11-2
TGTGCCAGCAGAGTACAGGGAAGCACTGAAGCTTTCTTT,CASRVQGSTEAFF,NA,TRBJ1-1,NA,TRBV25-1
TGTGCCACCAGCAGAGCAGGGTCTCGGGAGAACGAAAAACTGTTTTTT,CATSRAGSRENEKLFF,NA,TRBJ1-4,NA,TRBV15
TGTGCCAGCTCACCACTATCACTAGAAGGGAATGAGCAGTTCTTC,CASSPLSLEGNEQFF,NA,TRBJ2-1,once,TRBV18
TGTGCCAGCAGTTTTGGGGGGGCCTCGAACTACGAGCAGTACTTC,CASSFGGASNYEQYF,NA,TRBJ2-7,few,TRBV28
TGTGCCAGCACCCTAGGCAATTCACCCCTCCACTTT,CASTLGNSPLHF,NA,TRBJ1-6,once,TRBV27
TGCGCCAGCAGTTTAACCGGGACAGGGTTCTACGAGCAGTACTTC,CASSLTGTGFYEQYF,TRBD1,TRBJ2-7,NA,TRBV4-1
TGTGCCAGCACCCAAAACGGCGGGGGCGGAGAGACCCAGTACTTC,CASTQNGGGGETQYF,NA,TRBJ2-5,NA,TRBV5-6
TGTGCCAGCAGCCTCGGACTAGCGGGAGTCAATGAGCAGTTCTTC,CASSLGLAGVNEQFF,TRBD2,TRBJ2-1,NA,TRBV7-6
TGTGCCAGCAGCTTAGGGATCAAACTAGCGGGAGAAGAGACCCAGTACTTC,CASSLGIKLAGEETQYF,TRBD2,TRBJ2-5,NA,TRBV7-3
TGTGCCAGTAGTAAGGGACAGGGGGCTTCGACTGAAGCTTTCTTT,CASSKGQGASTEAFF,TRBD1,TRBJ1-1,few,TRBV19
TGTGCCAGCAGCAAGAAATGGGGACATCCGAACACTGAAGCTTTCTTT,CASSKKWGHPNTEAFF,NA,TRBJ1-1,NA,TRBV21-1
TGCGCCAGCAGCTTGGATGGGACAGCCACAGATACGCAGTATTTT,CASSLDGTATDTQYF,TRBD1,TRBJ2-3,NA,TRBV5-1
TGCGCCAGCAGCTTGGAGGAGGGGGAAAAACTGTTTTTT,CASSLEEGEKLFF,NA,TRBJ1-4,NA,TRBV5-1
TGTGCCAGCAGCCAATATAGTCTAGGTCGTCGGGACAATGAGCAGTTCTTC,CASSQYSLGRRDNEQFF,NA,TRBJ2-1,NA,TRBV16
TGTGCCGGGCGGGACCTTAACACAGATACGCAGTATTTT,CAGRDLNTDTQYF,NA,TRBJ2-3,NA,TRBV28
TGTGCCAGCAGTTTACTAGCCTACGAGCAGTACTTC,CASSLLAYEQYF,NA,TRBJ2-7,NA,TRBV28
TGTGCCAGCAGTGAAGGCAGGGGGGCGCCTTCAAACTATGGCTACACCTTC,CASSEGRGAPSNYGYTF,TRBD1,TRBJ1-2,NA,TRBV25-1
TGTGCCAGTAGTATAGGGGGACAGAGGAATTCACCCCTCCACTTT,CASSIGGQRNSPLHF,TRBD1,TRBJ1-6,NA,TRBV19
TGTGCCAGCAGTTTGTTCCTAACCCTAGCGGGAGGTCTTGCAGATACGCAGTATTTT,CASSLFLTLAGGLADTQYF,TRBD2,TRBJ2-3,NA,TRBV27
TGTGCCAGCTCACCGCAGGGTCTCAACGAGCAGTACTTC,CASSPQGLNEQYF,NA,TRBJ2-7,once,TRBV18
TGTGCCAGCAGTACCACTAGCTACGAGCAGTACTTC,CASSTTSYEQYF,NA,TRBJ2-7,NA,TRBV28
TGTGCCAGTAGTATAGCCCCCGGACAGCCCGGGAGGGAATCGAACACCGGGGAGCTGTTTTTT,CASSIAPGQPGRESNTGELFF,TRBD2,TRBJ2-2,NA,TRBV19
TGTGCCAGCTCACCAGGGACAGGGAGCACTGAAGCTTTCTTT,CASSPGTGSTEAFF,TRBD1,TRBJ1-1,NA,TRBV18
TGTGCCAGCACCCGGACAGGGGGCCCGAACACTGAAGCTTTCTTT,CASTRTGGPNTEAFF,TRBD1,TRBJ1-1,NA,TRBV11-2
TGTGCCAGCAGTTTAAAGCGACAGGGTAGCTACACCTTC,CASSLKRQGSYTF,TRBD1,TRBJ1-2,NA,TRBV28
TGTGCCAGCGATACAGGGGGCCCCTCTGGAAACACCATATATTTT,CASDTGGPSGNTIYF,TRBD1,TRBJ1-3,NA,TRBV19
TGTGCCAGCAGCTTCCGACAGGGTGGGGGCTACACCTTC,CASSFRQGGGYTF,TRBD1,TRBJ1-2,NA,TRBV7-2